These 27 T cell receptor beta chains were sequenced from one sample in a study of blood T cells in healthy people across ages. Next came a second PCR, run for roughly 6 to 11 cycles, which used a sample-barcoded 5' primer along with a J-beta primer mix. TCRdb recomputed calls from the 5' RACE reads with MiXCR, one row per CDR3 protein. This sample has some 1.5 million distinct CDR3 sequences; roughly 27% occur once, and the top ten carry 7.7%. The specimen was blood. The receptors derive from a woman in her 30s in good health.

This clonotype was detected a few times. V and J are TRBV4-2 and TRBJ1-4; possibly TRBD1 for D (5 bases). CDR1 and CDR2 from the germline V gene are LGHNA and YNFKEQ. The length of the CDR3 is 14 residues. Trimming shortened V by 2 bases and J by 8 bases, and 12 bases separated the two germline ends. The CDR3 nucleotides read TGTGCCAGCAGCCAACCGGGACTAGACGAAAAACTGTTTTTT. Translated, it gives CASSQPGLDEKLFF.

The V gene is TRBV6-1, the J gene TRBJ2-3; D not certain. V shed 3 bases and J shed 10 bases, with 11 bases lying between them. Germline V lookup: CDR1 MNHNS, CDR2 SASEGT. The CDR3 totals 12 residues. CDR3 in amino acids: CASSEAANAQYF. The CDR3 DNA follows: TGTGCCAGCAGTGAGGCCGCTAACGCGCAGTATTTT.

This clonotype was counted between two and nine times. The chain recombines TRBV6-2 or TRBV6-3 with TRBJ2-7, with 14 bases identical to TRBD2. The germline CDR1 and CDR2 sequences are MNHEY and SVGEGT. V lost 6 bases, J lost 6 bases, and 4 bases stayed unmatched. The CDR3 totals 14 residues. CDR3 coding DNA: TGTGCCAGCAGCAAGACTAGCGGGAGGGCCGAGCAGTACTTC. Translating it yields CASSKTSGRAEQYF.

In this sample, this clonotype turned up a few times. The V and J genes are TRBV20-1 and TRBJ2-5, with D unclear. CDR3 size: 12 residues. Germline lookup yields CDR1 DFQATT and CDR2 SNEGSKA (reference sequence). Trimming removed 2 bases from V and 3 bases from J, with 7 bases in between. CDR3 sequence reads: CSARRWEETQYF. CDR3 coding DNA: TGCAGTGCTAGAAGGTGGGAAGAGACCCAGTACTTC.

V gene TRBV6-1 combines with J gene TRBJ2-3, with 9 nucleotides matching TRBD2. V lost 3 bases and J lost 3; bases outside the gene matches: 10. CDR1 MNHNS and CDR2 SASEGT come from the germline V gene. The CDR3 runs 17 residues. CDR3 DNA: TGTGCCAGCAGTGATCTTTGGCGGGGGGGCGATACAGATACGCAGTATTTT. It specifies CASSDLWRGGDTDTQYF.

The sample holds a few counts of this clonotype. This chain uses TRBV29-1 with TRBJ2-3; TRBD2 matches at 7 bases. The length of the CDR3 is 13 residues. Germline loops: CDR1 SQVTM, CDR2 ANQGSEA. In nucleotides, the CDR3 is TGCAGTAGTGGGGGGACTATCACAGATACGCAGTATTTT. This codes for CSSGGTITDTQYF.

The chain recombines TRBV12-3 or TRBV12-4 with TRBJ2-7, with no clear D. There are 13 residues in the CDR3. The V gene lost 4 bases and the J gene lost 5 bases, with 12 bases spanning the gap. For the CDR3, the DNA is TGTGCCAGCAGTTACGATCCTCGGGACGAGCAGTACTTC. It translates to CASSYDPRDEQYF.

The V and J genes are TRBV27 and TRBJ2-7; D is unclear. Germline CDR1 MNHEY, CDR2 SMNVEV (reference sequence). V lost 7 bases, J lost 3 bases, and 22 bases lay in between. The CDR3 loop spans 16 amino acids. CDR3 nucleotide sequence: TGTGCCAGCAAACCCCGGGCAGCCCAAGTAGACTACGAGCAGTACTTC. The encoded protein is CASKPRAAQVDYEQYF.

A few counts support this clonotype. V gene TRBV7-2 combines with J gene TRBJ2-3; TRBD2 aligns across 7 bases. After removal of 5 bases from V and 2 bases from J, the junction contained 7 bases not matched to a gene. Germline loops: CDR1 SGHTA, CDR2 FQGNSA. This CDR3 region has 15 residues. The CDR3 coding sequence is TGTGCCAGCAGCATTCTAGCGGCTTTCACAGATACGCAGTATTTT. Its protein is CASSILAAFTDTQYF.

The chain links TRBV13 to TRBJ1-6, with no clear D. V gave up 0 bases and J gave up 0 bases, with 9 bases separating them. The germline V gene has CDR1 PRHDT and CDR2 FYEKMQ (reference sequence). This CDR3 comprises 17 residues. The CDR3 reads CASSLGLASSYNSPLHF. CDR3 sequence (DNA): TGTGCCAGCAGCTTAGGGCTTGCGAGCTCCTATAATTCACCCCTCCACTTT.

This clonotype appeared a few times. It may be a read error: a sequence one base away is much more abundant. CDR3 region: CASSPRAGQQNNEQFF. The CDR3 nucleotides are TGTGCCAGCAGCCCCAGGGCTGGACAGCAGAACAATGAGCAGTTCTTC. This chain uses TRBV4-2 with TRBJ2-1; maybe TRBD1 (6 bases). CDR1 LGHNA and CDR2 YNFKEQ come from the germline V gene. CDR3 length: 16 residues. Trimming shortened V by 4 bases and J by 5 bases, and 18 bases separated the two germline ends.

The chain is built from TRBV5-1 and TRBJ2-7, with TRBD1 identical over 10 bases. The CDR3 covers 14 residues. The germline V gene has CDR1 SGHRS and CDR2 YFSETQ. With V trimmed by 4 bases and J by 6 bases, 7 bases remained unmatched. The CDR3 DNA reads TGCGCCAGCAGCCTCGGGACAGGGGAACTCGAGCAGTACTTC. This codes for CASSLGTGELEQYF.

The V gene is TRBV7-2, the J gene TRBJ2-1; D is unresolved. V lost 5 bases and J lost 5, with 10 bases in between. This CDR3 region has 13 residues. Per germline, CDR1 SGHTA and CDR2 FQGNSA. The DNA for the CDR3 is TGTGCCAGCAGCCTAACTTGGAACAATGAGCAGTTCTTC. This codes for CASSLTWNNEQFF.

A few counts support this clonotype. The CDR3 loop reads CASSHPNQPQHF. CDR3 in DNA: TGCGCCAGCAGCCACCCCAATCAGCCCCAGCATTTT. The chain has TRBV4-1 and TRBJ1-5; D unclear. Trimming removed 3 bases from V and 3 bases from J, with 3 bases in between. There are 12 residues in the CDR3. Germline V gives CDR1 MGHRA, CDR2 YSYEKL.

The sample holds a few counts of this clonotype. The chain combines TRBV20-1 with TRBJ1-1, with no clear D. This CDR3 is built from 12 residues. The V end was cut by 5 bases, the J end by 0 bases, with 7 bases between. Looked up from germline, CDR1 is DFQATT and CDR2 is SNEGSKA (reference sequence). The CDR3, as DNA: TGCAGTGCTCCGTTCATGAACACTGAAGCTTTCTTT. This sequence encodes CSAPFMNTEAFF.

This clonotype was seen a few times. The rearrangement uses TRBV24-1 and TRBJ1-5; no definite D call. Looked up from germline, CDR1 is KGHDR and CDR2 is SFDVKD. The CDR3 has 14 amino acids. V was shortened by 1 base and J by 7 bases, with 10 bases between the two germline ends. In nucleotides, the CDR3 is TGTGCCACCAGTGATTTCGGCGCGGGACAGCCCCAGCATTTT. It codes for CATSDFGAGQPQHF.

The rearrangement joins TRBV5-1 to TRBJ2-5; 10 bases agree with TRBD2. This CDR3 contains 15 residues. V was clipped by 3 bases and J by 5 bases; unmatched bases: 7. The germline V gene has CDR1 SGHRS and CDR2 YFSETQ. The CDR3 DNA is TGCGCCAGCAGCTCGGGGTCTAGCGGGAGCGAGACCCAGTACTTC. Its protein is CASSSGSSGSETQYF.

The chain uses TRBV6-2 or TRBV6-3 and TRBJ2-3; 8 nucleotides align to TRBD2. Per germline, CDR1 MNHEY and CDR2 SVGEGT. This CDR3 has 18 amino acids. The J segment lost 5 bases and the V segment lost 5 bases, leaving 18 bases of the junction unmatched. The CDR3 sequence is CASSTHVISGSTVDTQYF. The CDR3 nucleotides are TGTGCCAGCAGTACCCATGTAATCAGCGGGAGTACTGTAGATACGCAGTATTTT.

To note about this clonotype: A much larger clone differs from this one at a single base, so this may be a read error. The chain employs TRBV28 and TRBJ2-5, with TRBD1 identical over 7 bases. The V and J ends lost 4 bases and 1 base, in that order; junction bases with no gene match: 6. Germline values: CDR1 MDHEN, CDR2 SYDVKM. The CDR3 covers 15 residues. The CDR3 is CASSYSWDSQETQYF. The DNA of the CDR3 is TGTGCCAGCAGTTATTCATGGGACAGCCAAGAGACCCAGTACTTC.

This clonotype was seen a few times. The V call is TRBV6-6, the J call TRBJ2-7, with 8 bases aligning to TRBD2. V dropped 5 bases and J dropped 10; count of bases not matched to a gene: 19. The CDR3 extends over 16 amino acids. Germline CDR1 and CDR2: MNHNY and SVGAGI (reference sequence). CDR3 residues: CASSKAAGDQFGAQYF. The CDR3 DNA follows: TGTGCCAGCAGTAAGGCAGCGGGGGATCAATTCGGGGCCCAGTACTTC.

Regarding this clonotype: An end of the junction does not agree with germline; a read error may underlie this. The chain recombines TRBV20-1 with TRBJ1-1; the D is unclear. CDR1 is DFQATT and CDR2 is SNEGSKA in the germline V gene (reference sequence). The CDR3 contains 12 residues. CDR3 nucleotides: TGCAGGGCTAGGCTGGGGAACACTGAAGCTTTCTTT. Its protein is CRARLGNTEAFF.

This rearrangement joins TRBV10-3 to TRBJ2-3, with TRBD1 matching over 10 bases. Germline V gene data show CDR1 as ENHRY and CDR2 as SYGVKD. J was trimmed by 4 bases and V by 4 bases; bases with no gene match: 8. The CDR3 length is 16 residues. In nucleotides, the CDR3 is TGTGCCATCAGTGGCCTCCGGGACAGGGGTTCAGATACGCAGTATTTT. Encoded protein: CAISGLRDRGSDTQYF.

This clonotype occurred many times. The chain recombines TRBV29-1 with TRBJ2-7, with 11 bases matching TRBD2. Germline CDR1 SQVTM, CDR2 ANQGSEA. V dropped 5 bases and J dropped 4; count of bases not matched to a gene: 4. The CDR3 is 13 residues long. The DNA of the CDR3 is TGCAGCGTTACCGGGACTAGCGGATACGAGCAGTACTTC. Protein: CSVTGTSGYEQYF.

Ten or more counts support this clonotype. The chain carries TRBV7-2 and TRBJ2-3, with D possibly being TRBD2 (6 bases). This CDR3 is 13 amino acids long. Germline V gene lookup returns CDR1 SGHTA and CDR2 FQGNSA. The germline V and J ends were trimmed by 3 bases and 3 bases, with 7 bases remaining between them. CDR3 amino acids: CASSFRETDTQYF. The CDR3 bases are TGTGCCAGCAGCTTCCGGGAGACAGATACGCAGTATTTT.

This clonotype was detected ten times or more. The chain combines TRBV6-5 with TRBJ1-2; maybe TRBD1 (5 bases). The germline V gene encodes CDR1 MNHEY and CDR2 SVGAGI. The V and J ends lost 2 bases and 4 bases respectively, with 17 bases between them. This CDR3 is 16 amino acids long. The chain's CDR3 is CASSYGRVSTGYGYTF. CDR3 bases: TGTGCCAGCAGTTACGGCAGGGTGTCGACGGGCTATGGCTACACCTTC.

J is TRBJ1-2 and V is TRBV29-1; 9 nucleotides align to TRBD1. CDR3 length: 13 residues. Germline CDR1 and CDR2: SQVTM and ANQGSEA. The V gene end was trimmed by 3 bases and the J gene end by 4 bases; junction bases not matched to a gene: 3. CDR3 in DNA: TGCAGCGTTGAGGGACAGGGATCCTATGGCTACACCTTC. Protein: CSVEGQGSYGYTF.

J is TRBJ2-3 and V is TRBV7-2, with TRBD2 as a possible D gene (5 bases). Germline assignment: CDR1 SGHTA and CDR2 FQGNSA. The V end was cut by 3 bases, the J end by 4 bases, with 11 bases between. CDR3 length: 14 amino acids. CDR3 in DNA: TGTGCCAGCAGCTTGCAGCGGTCAGCAGATACGCAGTATTTT. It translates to CASSLQRSADTQYF. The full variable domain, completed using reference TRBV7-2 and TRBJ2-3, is GAGVSQSPSNKVTEKGKDVELRCDPISGHTALYWYRQSLGQGLEFLIYFQGNSAPDKSGLPSDRFSAERTGGSVSTLTIQRTQQEDSAVYLCASSLQRSADTQYFGPGTRLTVL.